The clone carrying this TCR beta chain has a handful of counts. What it binds is unknown. The data stem from a study of cytomegalovirus exposure and HLA in healthy donors. Notes on the study in general: Accurate prediction of most subjects' HLA-A and HLA-B alleles from TCR beta sequences was reported.

It was with 60 Vbeta and 13 Jbeta primers that the PCR ran. TCRdb's copy holds only in-frame clones and misses some; the assay was immunoSEQ multiplex PCR. The repertoire includes 100,000 to 150,000 clones, approximately 84% of them detected once, and more than 3% sits in the top ten. The germline V gene encodes CDR1 SEHNR and CDR2 FQNEAQ (reference sequence). J gave up 12 bases and V 1 base, and 8 bases lay outside the gene matches. The length of the CDR3 is 15 residues. The sequencing sample was made of PBMCs. V usage is TRBV7-9 and J usage is TRBJ2-1, with TRBD2 matching 11 bases. This TCR was sampled from a young man in good health and CMV-seropositive. CDR3 protein: CASSLESSGGSGQFF. The CDR3 DNA follows: TGTGCCAGCAGCTTAGAGTCTAGCGGGGGGTCTGGGCAGTTCTTC.